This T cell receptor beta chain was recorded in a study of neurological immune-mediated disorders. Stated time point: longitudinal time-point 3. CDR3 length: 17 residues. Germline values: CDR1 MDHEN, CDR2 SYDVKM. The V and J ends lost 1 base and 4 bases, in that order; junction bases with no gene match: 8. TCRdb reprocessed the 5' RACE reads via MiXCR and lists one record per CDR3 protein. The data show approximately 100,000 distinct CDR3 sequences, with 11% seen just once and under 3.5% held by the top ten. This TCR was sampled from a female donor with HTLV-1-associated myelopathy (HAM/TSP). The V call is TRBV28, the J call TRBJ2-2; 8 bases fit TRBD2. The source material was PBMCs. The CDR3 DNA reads TGTGCCAGCAGTTTATCCCGACTAGCGACCACCACCGGGGAGCTGTTTTTT. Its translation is CASSLSRLATTTGELFF.